The T cell receptor (beta chain) described here comes from a study of blood T cells in healthy people across ages. Germline V gene lookup returns CDR1 DFQATT and CDR2 SNEGSKA (reference sequence). The CDR3 runs 15 residues. Trimming left V 1 base short and J 0 bases short, with 10 bases between. Next came a second PCR, run for about 7 to 12 cycles, which used a sample-barcoded 5' primer along with a J-beta primer mix. TCRdb fed the 5' RACE reads into MiXCR, producing one record per CDR3 protein. The table includes around 700,000 distinct CDR3 sequences, 20% to 30% detected once. These data also formed part of another study, on T cells of mothers and their children.

This chain links TRBV20-1 with TRBJ2-1, with D perhaps matching TRBD2 (6 bases). This sequence originates from a boy aged 10-17 years in good health. Sequencing used blood. CDR3 in DNA: TGCAGTGCTAGAGGGCGGGGTAGCTCCTACAATGAGCAGTTCTTC. Its translation: CSARGRGSSYNEQFF.